This T cell receptor (beta chain) was found in a study of shared clonotypes between healthy human individuals. Sequencing used immunoSEQ multiplex PCR; TCRdb keeps in-frame clones, though not all of them. The table shows 2,500,000 or so clones, with about nine tenths occurring only once. V lost 4 bases to trimming and J lost 3 bases, with 13 bases between them. The germline CDR1 and CDR2 sequences are SGHNT and YYREEE (reference sequence). This CDR3 is built from 15 residues. This clone was recorded a few times. The sequenced sample was naive CD4+ T cells from PBMCs. The subset: CD45RA+ positively selected. The V and J genes are TRBV5-4 and TRBJ1-4; D is ambiguous. The TCR was taken from a man aged 18 to 29 in good health. Some clones in this sample may be carry-over from other donors' samples. For the CDR3, the DNA is TGTGCCAGCAGCCCGGGCGGCCGAGCTAATGAAAAACTGTTTTTT. Its protein product is CASSPGGRANEKLFF.